These 9 T cell receptor beta chains share one sample of origin, sequenced in a study of OX40 agonist ivuxolimab in advanced cancers. Library method: the immunoSEQ multiplex PCR assay. The table comes from immuneACCESS by way of TCRdb, which keeps in-frame sequences with V and J called. Part of the clones is missing from these tables; in studies checked, under half for an unresolved V gene and the rest for unknown reasons. This sample holds tens of thousands of clones; 80% to 85% were observed only once. The ten top clones hold 1.1% of the sample. The material was CD4+ or CD8+ T cells sorted from blood, obtained in a trial of the OX40 agonist ivuxolimab. The receptors stem from an adult with an advanced solid tumor such as melanoma, head and neck, liver or kidney cancer.

In its sample, this clone was seen once. V and J are TRBV7-2 and TRBJ2-5; D perhaps matches TRBD1 (7 bases). This CDR3 spans 15 amino acids. The germline CDR1 and CDR2 sequences are SGHTA and FQGNSA. Trimming shortened V by 2 bases and J by 4 bases, and 14 bases separated the two germline ends. The CDR3 here is CASSLRQGGTETQYF. The CDR3 nucleotides read TGTGCCAGCAGCTTACGGCAGGGGGGCACAGAGACCCAGTACTTC. Drawing the rest from reference TRBV7-2 and TRBJ2-5, the complete variable domain is GAGVSQSPSNKVTEKGKDVELRCDPISGHTALYWYRQSLGQGLEFLIYFQGNSAPDKSGLPSDRFSAERTGGSVSTLTIQRTQQEDSAVYLCASSLRQGGTETQYFGPGTRLLVL.

This clone has just a few counts. The V and J genes are TRBV7-2 and TRBJ2-4; 8 bases are a match to TRBD1. Looked up from germline, CDR1 is SGHTA and CDR2 is FQGNSA. This CDR3 is built from 15 residues. Germline trimming cut 4 bases from V and 8 bases from J; bases unmatched to any gene: 10. This chain's CDR3 is CASSSHGETGDIQYF. The CDR3 region has the DNA TGTGCCAGCAGCTCCCACGGGGAGACAGGGGACATTCAGTACTTC.

The chain couples TRBV19 to TRBJ1-1; no reliable D call. V gave up 5 bases and J gave up 3 bases, with 16 bases separating them. The CDR3 runs 15 residues. Looked up from germline, CDR1 is LNHDA and CDR2 is SQIVND (reference sequence). CDR3 loop: CASSFLIRGDTEAFF. The CDR3, as DNA: TGTGCCAGTAGTTTTCTTATTCGTGGGGACACTGAAGCTTTCTTT.

The chain combines TRBV13 with TRBJ1-1, with D perhaps TRBD1 (6 bases). The ends were cut back, 2 bases at V and 4 bases at J, with 14 bases in the middle. CDR1 PRHDT and CDR2 FYEKMQ come from the germline V gene (reference sequence). CDR3 length: 15 amino acids. In DNA, the CDR3 is TGTGCCAGCAGCTTAAAGGATGCAGGGGCCACTGAAGCTTTCTTT. It specifies CASSLKDAGATEAFF.

The V gene is TRBV28, the J gene TRBJ1-2; no reliable D call. Germline loops: CDR1 MDHEN, CDR2 SYDVKM. V lost 2 bases, J lost 3 bases, and 7 bases lay in between. CDR3 length equals 13 residues. The CDR3 sequence is CASSLAVDYGYTF. CDR3 nucleotides: TGTGCCAGCAGTTTAGCAGTTGACTATGGCTACACCTTC.

This clone has more than one count but fewer than ten. This chain joins TRBV2 and TRBJ1-2; 7 bases agree with TRBD1. Germline V lookup: CDR1 SNHLY, CDR2 FYNNEI. Germline trimming cut 6 bases from V and 0 bases from J; bases unmatched to any gene: 1. The length of the CDR3 is 13 residues. The CDR3 sequence: CASRGTANYGYTF. The DNA of the CDR3 is TGTGCCAGCAGGGGGACAGCTAACTATGGCTACACCTTC. The variable domain in full, with the rest retrieved from reference TRBV2 and TRBJ1-2, is EPEVTQTPSHQVTQMGQEVILRCVPISNHLYFYWYRQILGQKVEFLVSFYNNEISEKSEIFDDQFSVERPDGSNFTLKIRSTKLEDSAMYFCASRGTANYGYTFGSGTRLTVV.

V is TRBV30 and J is TRBJ2-6, with D uncertain. Germline lookup yields CDR1 GTSNPN and CDR2 SVGIG (reference sequence). Deletions cut 5 bases from V and 0 bases from J, with 20 bases between. The length of the CDR3 is 18 residues. CDR3 sequence: CAWFFGASQTSGANVLTF. As DNA, the CDR3 is TGTGCCTGGTTTTTCGGAGCCAGCCAAACCTCTGGGGCCAACGTCCTGACTTTC. Full variable domain (remainder filled in from reference TRBV30 and TRBJ2-6): SQTIHQWPATLVQPVGSPLSLECTVEGTSNPNLYWYRQAAGRGLQLLFYSVGIGQISSEVPQNLSASRPQDRQFILSSKKLLLSDSGFYLCAWFFGASQTSGANVLTFGAGSRLTVL.

The chain is built from TRBV5-6 and TRBJ1-2, with 9 bases aligning to TRBD1. J lost 8 bases, V lost 1 base, and 6 bases had no gene match. The germline V gene encodes CDR1 SGHDT and CDR2 YYEEEE. The CDR3 runs to 14 residues. The CDR3 reads CASSLKQGAGGYTF. CDR3 DNA sequence: TGTGCCAGCAGCTTGAAACAGGGGGCGGGCGGCTACACCTTC. The full variable domain, with the rest looked up from reference TRBV5-6 and TRBJ1-2, is DAGVTQSPTHLIKTRGQQVTLRCSPKSGHDTVSWYQQALGQGPQFIFQYYEEEERQRGNFPDRFSGHQFPNYSSELNVNALLLGDSALYLCASSLKQGAGGYTFGSGTRLTVV.

CDR3: CASSLSSVGPGTEAFF. The CDR3 nucleotides are TGTGCCAGCAGTTTATCAAGTGTAGGCCCGGGCACTGAAGCTTTCTTT. This rearrangement joins TRBV27 to TRBJ1-1; D gene ambiguous. The CDR3 has 16 amino acids. V lost 0 bases and J 4 bases, leaving 15 bases between the germline ends. Germline lookup yields CDR1 MNHEY and CDR2 SMNVEV (reference sequence).